The TCR beta chain under discussion was sequenced for a study of blood T cell repertoires in COVID-19. The table came from immunoSEQ multiplex PCR; TCRdb's copy has only in-frame clones and leaves some out. The data contain about 190,000 clones, about 88% of them singletons. Germline trimming cut 4 bases from V and 5 bases from J; bases unmatched to any gene: 8. The CDR3 is made up of 15 amino acids. Looked up from germline, CDR1 is SEHNR and CDR2 is FQNEAQ (reference sequence). The source is a woman aged 35 to 49 in a cohort exposed to, infected with or recovered from COVID-19 (not recorded which). The chain links TRBV7-9 to TRBJ1-5; TRBD1 matches 7 bases. What was sequenced was PBMCs or T cells enriched from blood (not recorded which). As DNA, the CDR3 is TGTGCCAGCAGCTCCGGGACAGAAACCTATCAGCCCCAGCATTTT. This translates into CASSSGTETYQPQHF. Complete variable domain (other parts from reference TRBV7-9 and TRBJ1-5): DTGVSQNPRHKITKRGQNVTFRCDPISEHNRLYWYRQTLGQGPEFLTYFQNEAQLEKSRLLSDRFSAERPKGSFSTLEIQRTEQGDSAMYLCASSSGTETYQPQHFGDGTRLSIL.